One sample yielded the 7 T cell receptor beta chains listed below, sequenced in a study of cytomegalovirus exposure and HLA in healthy donors. The table came from immunoSEQ multiplex PCR; TCRdb's copy has only in-frame clones and leaves some out. The sample lists some 230,000 clones; about 93% were seen once. The sequenced sample consisted of PBMCs. The receptor source for this set is a woman aged 18-29 years in good health and CMV-seronegative.

The chain uses TRBV6-5 and TRBJ2-5; a weak D match, TRBD2 (5 bases). CDR3 length: 14 amino acids. Trimming cost V 6 bases and J 5 bases, with 16 bases left between them. Germline V lookup: CDR1 MNHEY, CDR2 SVGAGI. The CDR3 reads CASRVLVPRETQYF. In nucleotides, the CDR3 is TGTGCCAGCAGGGTACTAGTGCCTCGGGAGACCCAGTACTTC.

The CDR3 loop is CAWRTGGNTEAFF. The CDR3 DNA follows: TGTGCCTGGAGGACAGGGGGGAACACTGAAGCTTTCTTT. V and J are TRBV30 and TRBJ1-1, with TRBD1 identical over 9 bases. After removal of 3 bases from V and 1 base from J, the junction contained 0 bases not matched to a gene. The germline CDR1 and CDR2 sequences are GTSNPN and SVGIG (reference sequence). The CDR3 is 13 amino acids.

This clone has only a few counts. The CDR3 sequence: CASSGGTSSYNEQFF. CDR3 nucleotide sequence: TGTGCCAGCAGTGGGGGGACTAGCAGTTACAATGAGCAGTTCTTC. This rearrangement joins TRBV6-1 to TRBJ2-1, with TRBD2 matching over 9 bases. The CDR3 has 15 residues. CDR1 and CDR2 (germline): MNHNS, SASEGT. The trim removed 4 bases at V and 4 bases at J, leaving 5 bases unmatched.

This chain links TRBV7-2 with TRBJ2-7, with TRBD2 matching over 11 bases. The germline gives CDR1 SGHTA, CDR2 FQGNSA. Trimming removed 5 bases from V and 7 bases from J; junction bases left unmatched: 13. The length of the CDR3 is 16 residues. The CDR3 region is CASSHYIAGGPWEQYF. In nucleotides, the CDR3 is TGTGCCAGCAGCCATTATATAGCGGGAGGGCCGTGGGAGCAGTACTTC.

The chain links TRBV5-4 to TRBJ1-5; possibly TRBD1 for D (6 bases). This CDR3 spans 14 amino acids. Germline CDR1 and CDR2: SGHNT and YYREEE (reference sequence). Trimming removed 2 bases from V and 0 bases from J, with 6 bases in between. As DNA, the CDR3 is TGTGCCAGCAGCTTACAGGGTAGCAATCAGCCCCAGCATTTT. It is translated as CASSLQGSNQPQHF.

The J gene is TRBJ1-6, the V gene TRBV28; 9 positions agree with TRBD1. In germline, CDR1 is MDHEN, CDR2 SYDVKM. V lost 7 bases to trimming and J lost 9 bases; unmatched junction nucleotides: 7. The CDR3 has 14 residues. The CDR3 is CASNLGQGRSPLHF. The CDR3 bases are TGTGCCAGCAACCTTGGACAGGGGCGTTCACCCCTCCACTTT.

V is TRBV28 and J is TRBJ1-6; D unclear. Looked up from germline, CDR1 is MDHEN and CDR2 is SYDVKM. The CDR3 is 14 amino acids. V was clipped by 6 bases and J by 8 bases, with 14 bases between them. CDR3 sequence (DNA): TGTGCCAGCAGCGCGGACTTACGAGATTCACCCCTCCACTTT. Its translation: CASSADLRDSPLHF.